This TCR beta chain comes out of a study of cytomegalovirus exposure and HLA in healthy donors. Broader study findings: An assumption of roughly uniform sequencing depth across donors underlay the presence/absence analyses.

The PCR contained 60 Vbeta and 13 Jbeta primers. Here immunoSEQ multiplex PCR was the method, and the copy in TCRdb shows in-frame clones only, minus some. The sample yields roughly 150,000 clones, over 80% seen once. Germline V gene sequence: CDR1 SGHNT, CDR2 YYREEE (reference sequence). The CDR3 extends over 15 amino acids. The V and J ends lost 4 bases and 4 bases respectively, with 17 bases between them. About this clone itself: Its antigen is not identified.

Input material: PBMCs. The chain combines TRBV5-4 with TRBJ1-2, with a tentative D call TRBD1 (6 bases). This receptor was taken from a boy aged 2 to 9 in good health and CMV-seronegative. For the CDR3, the DNA is TGTGCCAGCAGCCCACCACCTACAGGGTCCTATGGCTACACCTTC. Its translation is CASSPPPTGSYGYTF.